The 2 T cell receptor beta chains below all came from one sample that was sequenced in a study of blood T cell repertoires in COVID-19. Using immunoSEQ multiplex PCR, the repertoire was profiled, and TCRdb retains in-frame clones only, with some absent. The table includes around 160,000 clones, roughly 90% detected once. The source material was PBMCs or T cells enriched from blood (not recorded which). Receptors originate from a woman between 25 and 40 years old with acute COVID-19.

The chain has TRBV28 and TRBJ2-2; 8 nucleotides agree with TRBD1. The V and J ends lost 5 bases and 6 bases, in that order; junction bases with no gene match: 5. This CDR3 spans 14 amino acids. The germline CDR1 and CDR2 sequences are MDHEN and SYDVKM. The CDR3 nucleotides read TGTGCCAGCAGTCAACAGGGGGGCGCCGGGGAGCTGTTTTTT. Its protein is CASSQQGGAGELFF.

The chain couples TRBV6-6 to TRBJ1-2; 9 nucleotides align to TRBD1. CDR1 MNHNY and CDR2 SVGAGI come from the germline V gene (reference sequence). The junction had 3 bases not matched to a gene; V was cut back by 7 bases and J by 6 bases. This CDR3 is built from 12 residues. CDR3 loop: CASTDRGNGYTF. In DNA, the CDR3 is TGTGCCAGCACGGACAGGGGCAATGGCTACACCTTC.